These T cell receptor beta chains were read from a single sample in a study of T cells after yellow fever vaccination. TCRdb used MiXCR to reprocess the 5' RACE reads, holding one entry per CDR3 protein. Here the sample spans 250,000 to 350,000 distinct CDR3 sequences, around 4.4% being singletons. Sequenced here: PBMCs, sampled 15 days after the yellow fever booster vaccination. The receptors here all came from a man younger than 35 who received the YFV17D yellow fever vaccine. CDR3s include the opening cysteine and the closing phenylalanine or tryptophan.

J gene	V gene	CDR3 length	CDR3 protein
TRBJ1-3	TRBV4-3	15	CASSQGPSSGNTIYF
TRBJ2-7	TRBV28	15	CASSSTGGITYEQYF
TRBJ1-2	TRBV5-5	14	CASQRNPANYGYTF
TRBJ1-1	TRBV14	12	CASSQGPFSAFF
TRBJ2-5	TRBV12-3/TRBV12-4	14	CASNRQGMGETQYF
TRBJ2-3	TRBV5-4	16	CASGRRGAGVTDTQYF
TRBJ2-1	TRBV6-6	16	CASSPGGAGPYNEQFF
TRBJ2-5	TRBV7-2	13	CASRLLERETQYF
TRBJ1-6	TRBV19	16	CASSSYTGARGSPLHF
TRBJ1-6	TRBV27	15	CASSSDSSYNSPLHF
TRBJ2-5	TRBV14	11	CASSQTTTQYF
TRBJ1-1	TRBV7-2	13	CASSFRGPTEAFF
TRBJ2-2	TRBV5-1	15	CASSGSGTGAGELFF
TRBJ1-2	TRBV2	14	CASRTQRAAGGYTF
TRBJ1-2	TRBV7-2	14	CASSLERATNRYTF
TRBJ2-3	TRBV6-6	14	CASSYSIGADTQYF
TRBJ2-5	TRBV6-2/TRBV6-3	15	CASSPRRGGLQTQYF
TRBJ1-2	TRBV7-9	15	CASSLDREANYGYTF
TRBJ1-2	TRBV20-1	12	CSAPRGAGGYTF
TRBJ1-6	TRBV3-1	14	CASSQQGPNSPLHF
TRBJ2-2	TRBV12-3/TRBV12-4	14	CASRPGQNTGELFF
TRBJ2-1	TRBV5-1	13	CASSPRTGNEQFF
TRBJ2-3	TRBV7-7	17	CASSPGPLAGDTDTQYF
TRBJ2-7	TRBV6-2/TRBV6-3	15	CAITPDRGAYAEQYF
TRBJ1-1	TRBV19	16	CASSIWGSTVNTEAFF
TRBJ2-3	TRBV7-2	13	CASSLSEYRTQYF
TRBJ2-3	TRBV10-3	15	CAIRGQPISTDTQYF
TRBJ2-7	TRBV20-1	13	CSANLGGTGEQYF
TRBJ2-7	TRBV7-9	14	CASSLGLGSDEQYF
TRBJ2-5	TRBV11-2	14	CASSLARGGETQYF
TRBJ1-5	TRBV10-2	13	CASSESVGQPQHF
TRBJ2-1	TRBV7-2	15	CASNPGLFSRDEQFF
TRBJ1-1	TRBV15	15	CATSTRKGTGTEAFF
TRBJ1-1	TRBV5-1	15	CASSLADTPRTEAFF
TRBJ1-2	TRBV20-1	14	CSARDQGQGEGYTF
TRBJ2-1	TRBV7-2	13	CASSLGQGGEQFF
TRBJ2-3	TRBV11-2	15	CASSPEGGGPGTQYF